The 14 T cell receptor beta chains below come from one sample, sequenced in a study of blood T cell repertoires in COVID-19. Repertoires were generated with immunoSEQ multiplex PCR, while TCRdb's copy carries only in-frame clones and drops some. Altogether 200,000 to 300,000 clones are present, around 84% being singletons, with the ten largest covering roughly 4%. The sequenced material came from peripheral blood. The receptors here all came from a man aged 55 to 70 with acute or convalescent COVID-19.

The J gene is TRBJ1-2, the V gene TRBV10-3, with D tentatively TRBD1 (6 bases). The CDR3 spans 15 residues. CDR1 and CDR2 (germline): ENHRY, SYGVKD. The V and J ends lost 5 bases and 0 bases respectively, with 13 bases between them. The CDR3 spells CAISPGARTNYGYTF. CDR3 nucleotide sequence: TGTGCCATCAGTCCAGGGGCTCGGACTAACTATGGCTACACCTTC.

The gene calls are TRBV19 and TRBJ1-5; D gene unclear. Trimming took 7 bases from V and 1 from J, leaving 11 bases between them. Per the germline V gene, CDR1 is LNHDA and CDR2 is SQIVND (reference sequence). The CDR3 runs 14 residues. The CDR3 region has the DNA TGTGCCAGTACCGGAGTCGGGAGCAATCAGCCCCAGCATTTT. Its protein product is CASTGVGSNQPQHF.

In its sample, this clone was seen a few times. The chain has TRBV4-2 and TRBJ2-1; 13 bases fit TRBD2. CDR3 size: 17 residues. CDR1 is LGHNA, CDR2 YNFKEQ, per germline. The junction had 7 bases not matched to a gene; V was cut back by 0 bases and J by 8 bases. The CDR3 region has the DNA TGTGCCAGCAGCCAAGAAACTAGCGGGGGGGCATTGGATGAGCAGTTCTTC. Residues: CASSQETSGGALDEQFF.

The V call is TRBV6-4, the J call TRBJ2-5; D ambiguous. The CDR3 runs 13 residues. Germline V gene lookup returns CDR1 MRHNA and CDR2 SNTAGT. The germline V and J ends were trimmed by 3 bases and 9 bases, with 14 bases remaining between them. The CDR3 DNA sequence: TGTGCCAGCAGTGAGGAGTCCGAGATGGCCCAGTACTTC. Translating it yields CASSEESEMAQYF.

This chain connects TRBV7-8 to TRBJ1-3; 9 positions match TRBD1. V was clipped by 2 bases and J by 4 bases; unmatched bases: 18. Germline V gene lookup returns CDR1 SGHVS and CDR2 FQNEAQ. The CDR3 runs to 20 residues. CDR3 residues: CASSLRRTSGTGGIGNTIYF. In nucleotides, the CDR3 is TGTGCCAGCAGCTTAAGGAGAACATCAGGAACAGGGGGCATCGGAAACACCATATATTTT.

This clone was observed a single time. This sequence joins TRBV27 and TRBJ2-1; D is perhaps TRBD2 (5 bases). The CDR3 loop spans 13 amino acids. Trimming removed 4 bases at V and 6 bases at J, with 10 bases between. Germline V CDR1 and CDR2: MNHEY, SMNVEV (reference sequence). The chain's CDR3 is CASSYGDGNEQFF. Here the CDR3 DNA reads TGTGCCAGCAGTTACGGGGATGGCAATGAGCAGTTCTTC.

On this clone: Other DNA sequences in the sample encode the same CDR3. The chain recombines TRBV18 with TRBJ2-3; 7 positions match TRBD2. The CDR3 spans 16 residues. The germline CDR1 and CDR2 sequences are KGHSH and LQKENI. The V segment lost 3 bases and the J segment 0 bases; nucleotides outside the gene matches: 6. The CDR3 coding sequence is TGTGCCAGCTCACCGCGCGGGGGAAGGAGCACAGATACGCAGTATTTT. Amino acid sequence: CASSPRGGRSTDTQYF.

The CDR3 coding sequence is TGTGCCAGCAGCCAAAGCGCTTACAATGAGCAGTTCTTC. Translated, it gives CASSQSAYNEQFF. The rearrangement uses TRBV14 and TRBJ2-1; D is undetermined. Trimming cost V 2 bases and J 4 bases, with 6 bases left between them. Germline V gives CDR1 SGHDN, CDR2 FVKESK. This CDR3 comprises 13 residues. Combining the CDR3 with reference TRBV14 and TRBJ2-1 gives the whole variable domain EAGVTQFPSHSVIEKGQTVTLRCDPISGHDNLYWYRRVMGKEIKFLLHFVKESKQDESGMPNNRFLAERTGGTYSTLKVQPAELEDSGVYFCASSQSAYNEQFFGPGTRLTVL.

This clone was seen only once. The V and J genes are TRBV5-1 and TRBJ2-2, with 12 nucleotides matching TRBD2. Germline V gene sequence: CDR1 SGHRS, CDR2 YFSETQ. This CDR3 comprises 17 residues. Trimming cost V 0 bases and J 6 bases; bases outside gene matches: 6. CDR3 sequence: CASSLGPLAGGSGELFF. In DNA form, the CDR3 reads TGCGCCAGCAGCTTGGGACCACTAGCGGGAGGATCCGGGGAGCTGTTTTTT.

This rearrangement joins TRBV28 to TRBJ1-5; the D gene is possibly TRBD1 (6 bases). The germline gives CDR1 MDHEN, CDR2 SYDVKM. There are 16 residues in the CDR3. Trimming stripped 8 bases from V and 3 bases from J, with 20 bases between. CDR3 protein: CASSPGPGGYNQPQHF. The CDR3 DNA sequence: TGTGCCAGCTCCCCTGGGCCGGGGGGCTACAATCAGCCCCAGCATTTT.

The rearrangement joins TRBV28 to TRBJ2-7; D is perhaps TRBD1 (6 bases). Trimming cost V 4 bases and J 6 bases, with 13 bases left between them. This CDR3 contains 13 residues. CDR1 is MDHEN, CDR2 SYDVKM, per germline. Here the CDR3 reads CASSSQNRAEQYF. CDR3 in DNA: TGTGCCAGCAGTTCTCAAAACAGGGCCGAGCAGTACTTC.

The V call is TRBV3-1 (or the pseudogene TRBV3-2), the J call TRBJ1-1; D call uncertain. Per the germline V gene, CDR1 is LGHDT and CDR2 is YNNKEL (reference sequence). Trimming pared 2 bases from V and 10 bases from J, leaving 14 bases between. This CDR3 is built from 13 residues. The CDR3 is CASSQTQRVGAFF. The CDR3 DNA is TGTGCCAGCAGCCAAACTCAGCGGGTAGGAGCTTTCTTT.

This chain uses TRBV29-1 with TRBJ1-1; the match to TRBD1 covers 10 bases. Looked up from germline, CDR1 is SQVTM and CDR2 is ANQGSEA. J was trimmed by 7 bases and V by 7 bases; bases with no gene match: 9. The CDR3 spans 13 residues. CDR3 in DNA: TGCAGCGGATCGACAGGGGGCTCGGATGAAGCTTTCTTT. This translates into CSGSTGGSDEAFF. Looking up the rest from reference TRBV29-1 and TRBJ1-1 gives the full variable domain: SAVISQKPSRDICQRGTSLTIQCQVDSQVTMMFWYRQQPGQSLTLIATANQGSEATYESGFVIDKFPISRPNLTFSTLTVSNMSPEDSSIYLCSGSTGGSDEAFFGQGTRLTVV.

The CDR3 is CATSSRADTQYF. The CDR3 DNA reads as TGTGCCACCAGCAGCAGGGCAGATACGCAGTATTTT. This rearrangement joins TRBV15 to TRBJ2-3; D is possibly TRBD1 (5 bases). V lost 3 bases, J lost 4 bases, and 5 bases lay in between. The CDR3 runs to 12 residues. Germline V gene sequence: CDR1 LNHNV, CDR2 YYDKDF (reference sequence).